This entry lists 28 T cell receptor beta chains sequenced from one sample in a study of shared clonotypes between healthy human individuals. TCRdb's copy holds only in-frame clones and misses some; the assay was immunoSEQ multiplex PCR. The top ten clones hold approximately 0.13% of a sample with more than 2 million clones, over 85% of them seen once. Input material: naive CD4+ T cells sorted from blood. As for subset: CD45RA+ positively selected. The source of these receptors is a man aged 18 to 30 in good health.

This chain uses TRBV5-1 with TRBJ1-2, with D possibly matching TRBD1 (5 bases). V lost 0 bases, J lost 4 bases, and 19 bases lay in between. Germline CDR1 and CDR2: SGHRS and YFSETQ. The CDR3 runs 17 residues. CDR3 bases: TGCGCCAGCAGCTTGGCTGGCTCGACAGTCAATACCTATGGCTACACCTTC. Translating gives CASSLAGSTVNTYGYTF. The entire variable domain, with the rest obtained from reference TRBV5-1 and TRBJ1-2, is as follows: KAGVTQTPRYLIKTRGQQVTLSCSPISGHRSVSWYQQTPGQGLQFLFEYFSETQRNKGNFPGRFSGRQFSNSRSEMNVSTLELGDSALYLCASSLAGSTVNTYGYTFGSGTRLTVV.

The genes are TRBV27 and TRBJ2-5; no reliable D call. Germline CDR1 is MNHEY and CDR2 is SMNVEV (reference sequence). Deletions cut 4 bases from V and 1 base from J, with 10 bases between. CDR3 length: 14 residues. CDR3 in DNA: TGTGCCAGCAGTTCCAGACAAACCCAAGAGACCCAGTACTTC. Translated: CASSSRQTQETQYF.

The rearrangement uses TRBV6-6 and TRBJ1-6; the match to TRBD1 covers 7 bases. Trimming took 2 bases from V and 7 from J; bases not matched to a gene: 2. This CDR3 is 14 amino acids long. Per germline, CDR1 MNHNY and CDR2 SVGAGI (reference sequence). DNA for the CDR3: TGTGCCAGCAGTTACCGGACAGGAAATTCACCCCTCCACTTT. This sequence encodes CASSYRTGNSPLHF.

V and J are TRBV5-4 and TRBJ2-3, with D tentatively TRBD2 (5 bases). The length of the CDR3 is 13 residues. Germline CDR1 is SGHNT and CDR2 is YYREEE (reference sequence). Deletions cut 2 bases from V and 4 bases from J, with 8 bases between. CDR3: CASSFFGADTQYF. For the CDR3, the DNA is TGTGCCAGCAGCTTTTTCGGGGCAGATACGCAGTATTTT.

This chain links TRBV19 with TRBJ1-5; D call uncertain. Germline CDR1 LNHDA, CDR2 SQIVND (reference sequence). V dropped 6 bases and J dropped 0 bases, with 18 bases sitting between them. This CDR3 region has 17 residues. CDR3 protein: CASSLPGRYDSNQPQHF. The CDR3 DNA reads TGTGCCAGTAGCCTACCGGGGAGGTATGATAGCAATCAGCCCCAGCATTTT.

The CDR3 DNA follows: TGTGCCAGCAGCTTGGAGCGCGGCGAGCAGTACTTC. Translated: CASSLERGEQYF. The gene calls are TRBV5-8 and TRBJ2-7; D call uncertain. Between the trimmed V and J ends, which lost 0 bases and 6 bases, there was a span of 7 bases. CDR1 is SGHTS and CDR2 is YDEGEE in the germline V gene. The CDR3 consists of 12 residues.

The chain recombines TRBV4-2 with TRBJ1-3; D is ambiguous. V lost 1 base and J lost 3, with 10 bases in between. CDR1 is LGHNA, CDR2 YNFKEQ, per germline. The CDR3 length is 15 residues. The CDR3 spells CASSQAERDGNTIYF. The CDR3 nucleotides are TGTGCCAGCAGCCAAGCCGAGCGGGATGGAAACACCATATATTTT.

The chain joins TRBV4-1 to TRBJ2-7; 14 bases line up with TRBD2. V lost 0 bases, J lost 6 bases, and 4 bases stayed unmatched. Germline CDR1 reads MGHRA; CDR2 reads YSYEKL. The CDR3 runs 16 residues. This CDR3 is CASSQEGLAGVGEQYF. The CDR3 bases are TGCGCCAGCAGCCAAGAGGGACTAGCGGGAGTCGGCGAGCAGTACTTC.

The chain couples TRBV20-1 to TRBJ2-1; TRBD2 is a possible D gene (5 bases). CDR1 DFQATT and CDR2 SNEGSKA come from the germline V gene (reference sequence). The ends were cut back, 3 bases at V and 9 bases at J, with 9 bases in the middle. This CDR3 has 11 amino acids. The DNA for the CDR3 is TGCAGTGCTAGTCGCGAGGGTGAGCAGTTCTTC. Translated: CSASREGEQFF.

The V call is TRBV5-1, the J call TRBJ2-3, with TRBD1 identical over 7 bases. The CDR3 sequence is 14 residues long. Losses at the gene ends were 7 bases for V and 6 bases for J; bases not matched to a gene: 11. Germline CDR1 SGHRS, CDR2 YFSETQ. CDR3 residues: CASESLTGSDTQYF. The CDR3 nucleotides read TGCGCCAGCGAGTCCCTGACAGGGTCGGATACGCAGTATTTT.

This rearrangement joins TRBV10-3 to TRBJ2-7; TRBD2 matches at 12 bases. Unmatched junction bases numbered 1, after V lost 7 bases and J lost 3 bases. The CDR3 loop spans 13 amino acids. Germline V gene lookup returns CDR1 ENHRY and CDR2 SYGVKD. The CDR3 DNA reads TGTGCCATCAAGACTAGCGGGGGCTACGAGCAGTACTTC. Translating gives CAIKTSGGYEQYF.

V is TRBV9 and J is TRBJ2-7; 9 bases align to TRBD2. CDR1 is SGDLS, CDR2 YYNGEE, per germline. With 0 bases clipped from V and 2 bases from J, the junction kept 3 bases outside the gene matches. The CDR3 sequence is 15 residues long. The CDR3: CASSVAASGTYEQYF. The CDR3 DNA is TGTGCCAGCAGCGTAGCGGCTAGCGGGACCTACGAGCAGTACTTC.

V is TRBV11-2 and J is TRBJ1-5; D is perhaps TRBD1 (5 bases). V dropped 5 bases and J dropped 2 bases, with 16 bases sitting between them. Looked up from germline, CDR1 is SGHAT and CDR2 is FQNNGV. The CDR3 runs to 16 residues. In DNA, the CDR3 is TGTGCCAGCAGCCGTACCACAGGTTTGGGCAATCAGCCCCAGCATTTT. It encodes CASSRTTGLGNQPQHF. Looking up the rest from reference TRBV11-2 and TRBJ1-5 gives the full variable domain: EAGVAQSPRYKIIEKRQSVAFWCNPISGHATLYWYQQILGQGPKLLIQFQNNGVVDDSQLPKDRFSAERLKGVDSTLKIQPAKLEDSAVYLCASSRTTGLGNQPQHFGDGTRLSIL.

V is TRBV20-1 and J is TRBJ1-2; no clear D. The germline V gene has CDR1 DFQATT and CDR2 SNEGSKA (reference sequence). Trimming pared 7 bases from V and 3 bases from J, leaving 6 bases between. The CDR3 covers 10 residues. The CDR3 is CSVRHYGYTF. CDR3 DNA sequence: TGCAGTGTCCGGCACTATGGCTACACCTTC.

The chain couples TRBV30 to TRBJ2-4; maybe TRBD1 (8 bases). The CDR3 runs to 15 residues. Per germline, CDR1 GTSNPN and CDR2 SVGIG (reference sequence). Trimming shortened V by 8 bases and J by 5 bases, and 22 bases separated the two germline ends. The CDR3 DNA reads TGTGCCGGACACCTGCAGGGGGCGGGAGAAAACATTCAGTACTTC. Residues: CAGHLQGAGENIQYF.

The V gene is TRBV21-1, the J gene TRBJ1-2. TRBV21-1 is a pseudogene. The CDR3 has 12 residues. For the CDR3, the DNA is TGTGCCAGCAGCATCGGAGCAGGTAGCTACACCTTC. This translates into CASSIGAGSYTF.

As concerns this clone: The same CDR3 arises from other DNA sequences in this sample as well. The chain is built from TRBV6-6 and TRBJ2-7; D is ambiguous. The ends were cut back, 0 bases at V and 0 bases at J, with 3 bases in the middle. Germline CDR1 is MNHNY and CDR2 is SVGAGI (reference sequence). CDR3 length: 13 residues. The CDR3 loop is CASSYSGSYEQYF. CDR3 bases: TGTGCCAGCAGTTACTCTGGCTCCTACGAGCAGTACTTC.

This clone was seen once. The chain is built from TRBV11-2 and TRBJ2-5; tentative D call: TRBD2 (6 bases). This CDR3 is built from 16 residues. Germline loops: CDR1 SGHAT, CDR2 FQNNGV. The V gene lost 3 bases and the J gene lost 1 base, with 15 bases spanning the gap. Here the CDR3 reads CASSLAGREPQETQYF. In nucleotides, the CDR3 is TGTGCCAGCAGCTTGGCTGGACGGGAGCCCCAAGAGACCCAGTACTTC. The full variable domain, with the rest looked up from reference TRBV11-2 and TRBJ2-5, is EAGVAQSPRYKIIEKRQSVAFWCNPISGHATLYWYQQILGQGPKLLIQFQNNGVVDDSQLPKDRFSAERLKGVDSTLKIQPAKLEDSAVYLCASSLAGREPQETQYFGPGTRLLVL.

CDR3 in amino acids: CASKGPNQETQYF. The CDR3 DNA is TGTGCCAGCAAAGGCCCCAACCAAGAGACCCAGTACTTC. The chain combines TRBV6-5 with TRBJ2-5, with D hard to call. The CDR3 runs 13 residues. Germline-derived CDR1 and CDR2 are MNHEY and SVGAGI. The V gene lost 7 bases and the J gene lost 0 bases, with 9 bases spanning the gap.

The V gene is TRBV19, the J gene TRBJ1-1; no clear D gene. Trimming removed 6 bases from V and 0 bases from J, with 8 bases in between. There are 13 residues in the CDR3. CDR1 and CDR2 (germline): LNHDA, SQIVND (reference sequence). Here the CDR3 reads CASSLQLNTEAFF. The CDR3 DNA follows: TGTGCCAGTAGCCTACAGCTGAACACTGAAGCTTTCTTT.

This rearrangement joins TRBV5-4 to TRBJ2-5; 8 bases map to TRBD2. The germline V gene has CDR1 SGHNT and CDR2 YYREEE (reference sequence). The V gene end was trimmed by 4 bases and the J gene end by 3 bases; junction bases not matched to a gene: 2. The CDR3 sequence is 13 residues long. In DNA, the CDR3 is TGTGCCAGCAGCCAACTAGCGGAAGAGACCCAGTACTTC. Encoded protein: CASSQLAEETQYF.

This rearrangement joins TRBV7-9 to TRBJ1-2; weak D call: TRBD1 (5 bases). Deletions cut 3 bases from V and 0 bases from J, with 8 bases between. CDR3 length: 14 amino acids. Germline assignment: CDR1 SEHNR and CDR2 FQNEAQ (reference sequence). In nucleotides, the CDR3 is TGTGCCAGCAGCTTTTCGGGGGCTAACTATGGCTACACCTTC. Amino acid sequence: CASSFSGANYGYTF.

This chain joins TRBV19 and TRBJ2-6; no reliable D call. The CDR3 length is 16 residues. V dropped 4 bases and J dropped 2 bases, with 12 bases sitting between them. Germline loops: CDR1 LNHDA, CDR2 SQIVND (reference sequence). The CDR3, as DNA: TGTGCCAGTAGTACTTCTGGCCAGGCTGGGGCCAACGTCCTGACTTTC. The encoded protein is CASSTSGQAGANVLTF.

The chain joins TRBV6-1 to TRBJ1-5; D might be TRBD1 (6 bases). Trimming stripped 9 bases from V and 0 bases from J, with 12 bases between. CDR1 is MNHNS, CDR2 SASEGT, per germline. The CDR3 spans 14 residues. The CDR3 is CASSRTASNQPQHF. DNA for the CDR3: TGTGCCAGTTCGCGGACAGCTAGCAATCAGCCCCAGCATTTT.

In nucleotides, the CDR3 is TGTGCCAGCAGTTCTGGCGGCCCGGGTTGGTATTTT. This gives the protein CASSSGGPGWYF. The V and J genes are TRBV6-6 and TRBJ1-3, with D unclear. This CDR3 is 12 amino acids long. Between the trimmed V and J ends, which lost 4 bases and 16 bases, there was a span of 17 bases. The germline V gene has CDR1 MNHNY and CDR2 SVGAGI (reference sequence).

Worth noting for this clone: The sample carries other DNA sequences with the same CDR3. V is TRBV4-1 and J is TRBJ2-3; D gene ambiguous. Deletions cut 1 base from V and 4 bases from J, with 0 bases between. The CDR3 is 11 amino acids. CDR1 and CDR2 from the germline V gene are MGHRA and YSYEKL. CDR3 amino acids: CASSQADTQYF. The CDR3 nucleotides are TGCGCCAGCAGCCAAGCAGATACGCAGTATTTT.

The chain uses TRBV30 and TRBJ1-2; D unresolved. With 4 bases removed from V and 3 bases from J, the gap between germline ends came to 12 bases. The length of the CDR3 is 13 residues. Per the germline V gene, CDR1 is GTSNPN and CDR2 is SVGIG (reference sequence). The CDR3 here is CAWNRVAHYGYTF. In nucleotides, the CDR3 is TGTGCCTGGAACAGAGTCGCCCACTATGGCTACACCTTC. The variable domain in full, with the rest retrieved from reference TRBV30 and TRBJ1-2, is SQTIHQWPATLVQPVGSPLSLECTVEGTSNPNLYWYRQAAGRGLQLLFYSVGIGQISSEVPQNLSASRPQDRQFILSSKKLLLSDSGFYLCAWNRVAHYGYTFGSGTRLTVV.

Worth noting for this clone: This same CDR3 is encoded by further DNA sequences in the sample. V usage is TRBV18 and J usage is TRBJ2-7, with a weak D call TRBD1 (7 bases). Trimming pared 3 bases from V and 0 bases from J, leaving 12 bases between. Germline-derived CDR1 and CDR2 are KGHSH and LQKENI. The CDR3 runs to 15 residues. Here the CDR3 reads CASSPGGQTSYEQYF. As DNA, the CDR3 is TGTGCCAGCTCACCCGGGGGACAGACCTCCTACGAGCAGTACTTC.